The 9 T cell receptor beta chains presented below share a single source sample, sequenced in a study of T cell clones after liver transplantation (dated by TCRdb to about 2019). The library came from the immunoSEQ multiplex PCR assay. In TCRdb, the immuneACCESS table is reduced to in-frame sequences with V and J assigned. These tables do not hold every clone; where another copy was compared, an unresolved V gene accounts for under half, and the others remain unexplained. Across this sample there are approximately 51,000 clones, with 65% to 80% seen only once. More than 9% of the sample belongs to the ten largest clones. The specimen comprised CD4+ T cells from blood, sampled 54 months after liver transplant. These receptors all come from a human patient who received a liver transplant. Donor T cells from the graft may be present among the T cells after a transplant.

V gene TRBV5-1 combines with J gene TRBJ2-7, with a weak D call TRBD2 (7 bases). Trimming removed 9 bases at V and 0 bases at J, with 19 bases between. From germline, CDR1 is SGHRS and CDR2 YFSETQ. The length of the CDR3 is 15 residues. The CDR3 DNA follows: TGCGCCACTCAACGGGGGGCAGGGAGCTCCTACGAGCAGTACTTC. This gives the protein CATQRGAGSSYEQYF.

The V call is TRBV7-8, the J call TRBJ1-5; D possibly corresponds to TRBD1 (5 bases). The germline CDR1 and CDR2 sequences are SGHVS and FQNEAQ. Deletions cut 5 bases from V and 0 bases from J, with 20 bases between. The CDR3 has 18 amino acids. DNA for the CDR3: TGTGCCAGCAGCCCCCCAGTGGGGGGAGGCTATAGCAATCAGCCCCAGCATTTT. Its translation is CASSPPVGGGYSNQPQHF.

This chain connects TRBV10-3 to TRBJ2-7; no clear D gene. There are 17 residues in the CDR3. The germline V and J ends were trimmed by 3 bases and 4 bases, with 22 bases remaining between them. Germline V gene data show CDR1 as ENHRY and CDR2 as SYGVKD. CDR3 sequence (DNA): TGTGCCATCAGTGATCGGCTCGTTGGACGACGACTTTACGAGCAGTACTTC. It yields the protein CAISDRLVGRRLYEQYF.

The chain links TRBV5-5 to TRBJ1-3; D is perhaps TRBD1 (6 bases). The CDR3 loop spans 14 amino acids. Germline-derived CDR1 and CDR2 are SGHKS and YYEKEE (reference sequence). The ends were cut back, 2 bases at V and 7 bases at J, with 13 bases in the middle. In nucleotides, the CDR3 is TGTGCCAGCAGCTTCGCGACAGGTCCGAACACCATATATTTT. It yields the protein CASSFATGPNTIYF.

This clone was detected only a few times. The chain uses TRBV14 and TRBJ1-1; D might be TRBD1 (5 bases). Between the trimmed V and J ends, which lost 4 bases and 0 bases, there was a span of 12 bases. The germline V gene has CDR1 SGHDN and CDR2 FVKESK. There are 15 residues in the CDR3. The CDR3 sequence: CASSPPGTVNTEAFF. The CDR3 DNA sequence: TGTGCCAGCAGCCCCCCCGGGACGGTGAACACTGAAGCTTTCTTT. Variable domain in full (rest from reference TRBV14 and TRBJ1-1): EAGVTQFPSHSVIEKGQTVTLRCDPISGHDNLYWYRRVMGKEIKFLLHFVKESKQDESGMPNNRFLAERTGGTYSTLKVQPAELEDSGVYFCASSPPGTVNTEAFFGQGTRLTVV.

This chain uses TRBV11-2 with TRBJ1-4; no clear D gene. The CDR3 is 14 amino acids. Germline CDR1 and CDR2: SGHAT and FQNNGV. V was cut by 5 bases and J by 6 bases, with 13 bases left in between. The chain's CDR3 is CASSPYGRYEKLFF. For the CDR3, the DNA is TGTGCCAGCAGCCCATACGGGCGGTATGAAAAACTGTTTTTT.

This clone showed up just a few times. The CDR3 loop is CASSRGTHGSETQYF. Here the CDR3 DNA reads TGTGCCAGCAGCCGGGGTACCCACGGGAGTGAGACCCAGTACTTC. This rearrangement joins TRBV5-6 to TRBJ2-5, with D possibly TRBD2 on 6 matching bases. Trimming took off 4 bases at V and 5 bases at J, with 18 bases between the two ends. The CDR3 runs 15 residues. Looked up from germline, CDR1 is SGHDT and CDR2 is YYEEEE.

The chain's CDR3 is CASSIRLAVRDNEQFF. For the CDR3, the DNA is TGTGCCAGTAGTATTAGACTAGCGGTTAGGGACAATGAGCAGTTCTTC. The chain recombines TRBV19 with TRBJ2-1; 9 nucleotides align to TRBD2. V lost 3 bases to trimming and J lost 5 bases; unmatched junction nucleotides: 8. The CDR3 has 16 residues. Germline CDR1 is LNHDA and CDR2 is SQIVND (reference sequence).

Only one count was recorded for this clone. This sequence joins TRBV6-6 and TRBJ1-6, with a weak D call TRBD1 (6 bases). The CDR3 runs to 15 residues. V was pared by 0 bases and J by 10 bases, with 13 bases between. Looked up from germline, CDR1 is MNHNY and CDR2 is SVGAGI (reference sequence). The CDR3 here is CASSYSGGRRSPLHF. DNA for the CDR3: TGTGCCAGCAGTTACTCGGGGGGGCGCAGATCACCCCTCCACTTT.